The 29 T cell receptor beta chains below come from one sample, sequenced in a study of CD8 T cells in ankylosing spondylitis. TCRdb analysed the 5' RACE reads with MiXCR anew, one entry per CDR3 protein. This table has a few hundred thousand distinct CDR3 sequences, around 7.6% appearing once. No antigen is known for these receptors. Findings and caveats of the study: There was a TCR beta motif, made of several highly homologous variants, that appeared characteristic of ankylosing spondylitis blood.

The sequenced sample was blood, either unsorted or a sorted T cell fraction (not recorded which). Receptors originate from a male donor with ankylosing spondylitis.

This clonotype was counted only a few times. This chain connects TRBV12-3 or TRBV12-4 to TRBJ2-7; no clear D. V dropped 1 base and J dropped 3 bases, with 4 bases sitting between them. This CDR3 region has 12 residues. DNA of the CDR3: TGTGCCAGCAGTTTAGAGGTCTACGAGCAGTACTTC. This translates into CASSLEVYEQYF.

This clonotype was picked up a small number of times. The chain is built from TRBV4-3 and TRBJ2-2; 14 bases match TRBD2. Looked up from germline, CDR1 is LGHNA and CDR2 is YSLEER. V trimming: 2 bases; J trimming: 3 bases; junction bases outside the gene matches: 5. This CDR3 has 18 residues. The CDR3 sequence: CASSQKQTSGRDTGELFF. The CDR3 region has the DNA TGCGCCAGCAGCCAAAAACAGACTAGCGGGAGGGACACCGGGGAGCTGTTTTTT.

In this sample, this clonotype turned up many times. The chain employs TRBV7-9 and TRBJ2-1; D is unclear. The CDR3 has 16 residues. Germline V gives CDR1 SEHNR, CDR2 FQNEAQ (reference sequence). With 2 bases removed from V and 6 bases from J, the gap between germline ends came to 17 bases. CDR3 sequence reads: CASSLYSGVSGNEQFF. In DNA, the CDR3 is TGTGCCAGCAGCTTATACTCGGGTGTTTCAGGCAATGAGCAGTTCTTC.

This clonotype was seen more than once but under ten times. The chain recombines TRBV5-5 with TRBJ2-2; 9 positions agree with TRBD1. Germline-derived CDR1 and CDR2 are SGHKS and YYEKEE (reference sequence). CDR3 length: 13 amino acids. J lost 5 bases, V lost 5 bases, and 1 base had no gene match. The DNA for the CDR3 is TGTGCCAGCAGGACAGGGGGTACCGGGGAGCTGTTTTTT. Amino acids: CASRTGGTGELFF.

The CDR3 DNA follows: TGTGCCAGCAGCTTAGCGCGGGGCCAGCAAGAGACCCAGTACTTC. This encodes CASSLARGQQETQYF. The chain uses TRBV7-8 and TRBJ2-5; weak D call: TRBD2 (6 bases). This CDR3 has 15 amino acids. Germline loops: CDR1 SGHVS, CDR2 FQNEAQ. Trimming took off 0 bases at V and 2 bases at J, with 10 bases between the two ends.

This clonotype was seen at least ten times. This rearrangement joins TRBV3-1 to TRBJ2-7; 11 bases are shared with TRBD2. The V gene's germline CDR1 is LGHDT and CDR2 YNNKEL (reference sequence). V gave up 4 bases and J gave up 2 bases; unmatched junction bases: 4. The CDR3 runs to 15 residues. The DNA of the CDR3 is TGTGCCAGCAGCCGGACTAGCGGGCCCACCTACGAGCAGTACTTC. Translation gives CASSRTSGPTYEQYF.

This clonotype was detected only a few times. This chain uses TRBV9 with TRBJ2-2; tentative D call: TRBD2 (6 bases). In germline, CDR1 is SGDLS, CDR2 YYNGEE. V was clipped by 4 bases and J by 7 bases, with 17 bases between them. The CDR3 runs 15 residues. The CDR3 here is CASSPSGGFGGELFF. In DNA form, the CDR3 reads TGTGCCAGCAGCCCCAGTGGGGGGTTTGGCGGGGAGCTGTTTTTT.

This clonotype was counted a few times. This sequence joins TRBV2 and TRBJ2-2; D is uncertain. Deletions cut 8 bases from V and 1 base from J, with 11 bases between. This CDR3 has 14 residues. Germline assignment: CDR1 SNHLY and CDR2 FYNNEI. CDR3 bases: TGTGCCAGCCGGATCCAGCGGAACACCGGGGAGCTGTTTTTT. This sequence encodes CASRIQRNTGELFF.

This clonotype was detected many times. The chain links TRBV7-9 to TRBJ2-7; 8 bases align to TRBD1. Unmatched junction bases numbered 12, after V lost 3 bases and J lost 2 bases. CDR1 is SEHNR, CDR2 FQNEAQ, per germline (reference sequence). This CDR3 has 17 residues. The CDR3 bases are TGTGCCAGCAGCTTTAAACCCCTTTCGGACAGGGCCTACGAGCAGTACTTC. This codes for CASSFKPLSDRAYEQYF.

This clonotype was seen repeatedly, ten times or more. In DNA form, the CDR3 reads TGTGCCAGCAGTTACTCGATACTAGCGGGAGCGTTCACCGGGGAGCTGTTTTTT. Protein sequence: CASSYSILAGAFTGELFF. The rearrangement uses TRBV6-2 or TRBV6-3 and TRBJ2-2; 11 bases agree with TRBD2. The CDR3 runs to 18 residues. Germline assignment: CDR1 MNHEY and CDR2 SVGEGT. The junction had 7 bases not matched to a gene; V was cut back by 0 bases and J by 4 bases.

The chain combines TRBV20-1 with TRBJ2-1, with no clear D. Looked up from germline, CDR1 is DFQATT and CDR2 is SNEGSKA (reference sequence). The CDR3 covers 15 residues. V lost 3 bases and J lost 3, with 15 bases in between. The CDR3 DNA follows: TGCAGTGCTAGCCGGTCGCTAGGGCGCTACAATGAGCAGTTCTTC. As protein: CSASRSLGRYNEQFF.

J is TRBJ2-7 and V is TRBV10-3; 13 nucleotides align to TRBD2. The CDR3 is 13 amino acids. Trimming removed 10 bases from V and 3 bases from J; junction bases left unmatched: 3. In germline, CDR1 is ENHRY, CDR2 SYGVKD. CDR3 amino acids: CATGLAGDYEQYF. The CDR3 DNA follows: TGTGCCACCGGACTAGCGGGAGACTACGAGCAGTACTTC.

CDR3 loop: CASSEYRNEQYF. For the CDR3, the DNA is TGTGCCAGCAGTGAATATCGGAACGAGCAGTACTTC. The chain employs TRBV25-1 and TRBJ2-7; D gene uncertain. V was clipped by 0 bases and J by 5 bases, with 5 bases between them. Germline V CDR1 and CDR2: MGHDK, SYGVNS. The CDR3 consists of 12 residues.

In this sample, this clonotype turned up many times. The chain couples TRBV20-1 to TRBJ1-1; D ambiguous. The CDR3 sequence is 14 residues long. V lost 0 bases, J lost 6 bases, and 14 bases lay in between. The germline CDR1 and CDR2 sequences are DFQATT and SNEGSKA (reference sequence). The CDR3 region is CSARDRLKVAEAFF. The DNA of the CDR3 is TGCAGTGCTAGAGATCGACTAAAGGTCGCTGAAGCTTTCTTT.

This clonotype has ten or more counts. This chain connects TRBV3-1 to TRBJ1-1; tentatively, D is TRBD1 (6 bases). Germline lookup yields CDR1 LGHDT and CDR2 YNNKEL (reference sequence). The CDR3 covers 14 residues. V lost 4 bases to trimming and J lost 6 bases, with 15 bases between them. The CDR3 sequence: CASSLSGGTAEAFF. CDR3 nucleotides: TGTGCCAGCAGCCTCAGTGGGGGCACGGCTGAAGCTTTCTTT. Using reference TRBV3-1 and TRBJ1-1 for the parts outside the CDR3, the full variable domain is DTAVSQTPKYLVTQMGNDKSIKCEQNLGHDTMYWYKQDSKKFLKIMFSYNNKELIINETVPNRFSPKSPDKAHLNLHINSLELGDSAVYFCASSLSGGTAEAFFGQGTRLTVV.

This clonotype was counted only a few times. V and J are TRBV12-3 or TRBV12-4 and TRBJ1-2; 7 bases align to TRBD1. CDR3 length: 16 amino acids. Trimming at V came to 3 bases and at J to 6 bases, leaving 13 bases not matched to a gene. CDR3 sequence reads: CASSFDAGQALNGYTF. CDR3 nucleotide sequence: TGTGCCAGCAGTTTCGACGCCGGACAGGCCCTTAATGGCTACACCTTC.

V and J are TRBV5-1 and TRBJ2-1; TRBD1 matches 7 bases. The CDR3 is 15 amino acids. In germline, CDR1 is SGHRS, CDR2 YFSETQ. V trimming: 3 bases; J trimming: 6 bases; junction bases outside the gene matches: 9. The CDR3 DNA follows: TGCGCCAGCAGCTCGACCATAACAGGGGCCAATGAGCAGTTCTTC. It specifies CASSSTITGANEQFF. The full variable domain, its missing parts supplied by reference TRBV5-1 and TRBJ2-1, is KAGVTQTPRYLIKTRGQQVTLSCSPISGHRSVSWYQQTPGQGLQFLFEYFSETQRNKGNFPGRFSGRQFSNSRSEMNVSTLELGDSALYLCASSSTITGANEQFFGPGTRLTVL.

The chain recombines TRBV12-3 or TRBV12-4 with TRBJ2-3; the D is unclear. V lost 5 bases, J lost 4 bases, and 13 bases lay in between. The CDR3 contains 14 residues. CDR3 sequence: CASSPNNPADTQYF. CDR3 nucleotide sequence: TGTGCCAGCAGTCCTAACAACCCTGCAGATACGCAGTATTTT.

This clonotype was recorded at least ten times. J is TRBJ2-3 and V is TRBV7-3; 9 nucleotides align to TRBD2. CDR3 length: 16 residues. The V and J ends lost 2 bases and 3 bases, in that order; junction bases with no gene match: 6. The germline gives CDR1 SGHTA, CDR2 FQGTGA. Here the CDR3 reads CASSLVPAGGTDTQYF. The CDR3 DNA reads TGTGCCAGCAGCTTAGTCCCAGCGGGAGGAACAGATACGCAGTATTTT.

This clonotype was recorded many times. V gene TRBV5-1 combines with J gene TRBJ2-2; 11 bases map to TRBD2. The CDR3 totals 16 residues. CDR1 is SGHRS, CDR2 YFSETQ, per germline. After removal of 4 bases from V and 6 bases from J, the junction contained 8 bases not matched to a gene. This CDR3 is CASSSLAGGRSGELFF. In DNA form, the CDR3 reads TGCGCCAGCAGCAGCCTAGCGGGAGGCAGGTCCGGGGAGCTGTTTTTT.

This clonotype was seen repeatedly, ten times or more. In nucleotides, the CDR3 is TGTGCCAGCAGCCCAGGGGGCTACGAGCAGTACTTC. Its translation: CASSPGGYEQYF. The V gene is TRBV18, the J gene TRBJ2-7, with 7 nucleotides matching TRBD1. The CDR3 extends over 12 amino acids. The V and J ends lost 8 bases and 3 bases, in that order; junction bases with no gene match: 4. Germline CDR1 reads KGHSH; CDR2 reads LQKENI.

This clonotype was seen a handful of times. V is TRBV5-1 and J is TRBJ2-1; TRBD1 agrees at 10 bases. From germline, CDR1 is SGHRS and CDR2 YFSETQ. V shed 4 bases, J shed 7 bases, and the junction held 11 bases outside the gene matches. The CDR3 has 16 residues. Here the CDR3 reads CASSPGQGGPLNEQFF. The DNA of the CDR3 is TGCGCCAGCAGCCCCGGACAGGGGGGACCCCTGAATGAGCAGTTCTTC.

This clonotype has only a few counts. This chain uses TRBV28 with TRBJ2-7; weak D call: TRBD1 (6 bases). The germline V gene has CDR1 MDHEN and CDR2 SYDVKM. Trimming cost V 6 bases and J 0 bases, with 15 bases left between them. The CDR3 extends over 15 amino acids. CDR3 region: CASRAGTPYSYEQYF. CDR3 coding DNA: TGTGCCAGCAGGGCCGGGACACCGTACTCCTACGAGCAGTACTTC.

The V call is TRBV7-9, the J call TRBJ2-1, with no clear D. The V and J ends lost 5 bases and 8 bases respectively, with 7 bases between them. Germline V lookup: CDR1 SEHNR, CDR2 FQNEAQ (reference sequence). This CDR3 comprises 11 residues. The CDR3 nucleotides read TGTGCCAGCAGCCCTAATGATGAGCAGTTCTTC. This translates into CASSPNDEQFF.

This clonotype was seen more than once but under ten times. This chain links TRBV5-1 with TRBJ2-2; 13 bases are shared with TRBD2. CDR3 length: 17 residues. J gave up 3 bases and V 6 bases, and 8 bases lay outside the gene matches. Germline V gene sequence: CDR1 SGHRS, CDR2 YFSETQ. CDR3 protein: CASKTSGRRSDTGELFF. CDR3 sequence (DNA): TGCGCCAGCAAGACTAGCGGGAGGCGTTCGGACACCGGGGAGCTGTTTTTT.

This clonotype has a count of ten or more. The chain has TRBV2 and TRBJ2-1; TRBD2 matches at 9 bases. V lost 1 base and J lost 3; bases outside the gene matches: 1. The CDR3 length is 15 residues. Germline-derived CDR1 and CDR2 are SNHLY and FYNNEI. DNA of the CDR3: TGTGCCAGCAGTGAAGATAGCGGGAGCTACAATGAGCAGTTCTTC. It translates to CASSEDSGSYNEQFF.

This clonotype was counted a few times. This rearrangement joins TRBV4-1 to TRBJ1-1; possibly TRBD1 for D (6 bases). Germline CDR1 MGHRA, CDR2 YSYEKL. This CDR3 is built from 16 residues. V lost 0 bases, J lost 5 bases, and 16 bases lay in between. In DNA form, the CDR3 reads TGCGCCAGCAGCCAAGAATGGGGGGCAGCGGGGACTGAAGCTTTCTTT. Protein: CASSQEWGAAGTEAFF.

This clonotype has more than one count but fewer than ten. The chain uses TRBV29-1 and TRBJ2-2, with D maybe TRBD1 (6 bases). Trimming shortened V by 7 bases and J by 5 bases, and 14 bases separated the two germline ends. This CDR3 has 13 amino acids. Germline CDR1 and CDR2: SQVTM and ANQGSEA. CDR3 nucleotides: TGCAGCGCCGCAGGGGTGAGGACCGGGGAGCTGTTTTTT. This encodes CSAAGVRTGELFF.

This clonotype was observed a handful of times. J is TRBJ1-2 and V is TRBV5-5, with D perhaps matching TRBD1 (6 bases). CDR3 length: 15 residues. The germline CDR1 and CDR2 sequences are SGHKS and YYEKEE (reference sequence). The germline V and J ends were trimmed by 4 bases and 4 bases, with 17 bases remaining between them. CDR3 region: CASSPHQGGSYGYTF. The CDR3 DNA is TGTGCCAGCAGCCCCCACCAAGGGGGGTCCTATGGCTACACCTTC.